The present TCR beta chain was sequenced within a study of early T cells in non-severe SARS-CoV-2 infection. This clonotype occurred a few times. TCRdb itself ran the 5' RACE reads through MiXCR, one entry per CDR3 protein. The sample contains roughly 61,000 distinct CDR3 sequences, 13% of which appear only once. The V gene's germline CDR1 is LNHNV and CDR2 YYDKDF (reference sequence). Trimming removed 5 bases from V and 0 bases from J; junction bases left unmatched: 9. The CDR3 has 16 residues. This chain uses TRBV15 with TRBJ1-1, with TRBD1 identical over 7 bases. This TCR was recovered from an adult who was a healthcare worker with PCR-confirmed SARS-CoV-2 infection or an uninfected control (not recorded which). The sample here was whole blood, taken at baseline. The CDR3: CATSGGDRGLNTEAFF. The CDR3 DNA reads as TGTGCCACCAGCGGGGGGGACAGAGGACTGAACACTGAAGCTTTCTTT. The full variable domain, its missing parts supplied by reference TRBV15 and TRBJ1-1, is DAMVIQNPRYQVTQFGKPVTLSCSQTLNHNVMYWYQQKSSQAPKLLFHYYDKDFNNEADTPDNFQSRRPNTSFCFLDIRSPGLGDTAMYLCATSGGDRGLNTEAFFGQGTRLTVV.